This T cell receptor beta chain emerged from a study of regulatory T cells in long-lasting Graves disease. CDR3 regions were amplified by Arm-PCR using iRepertoire HTBI primers to build TCR beta libraries. From the multiplex PCR reads, TCRdb called clonotypes with MiXCR, one entry per CDR3 protein. The profile shows 560,000 or so distinct CDR3 sequences, around 16% of them singletons. The germline V gene has CDR1 MNHNS and CDR2 SASEGT. The CDR3 runs 15 residues. As concerns this clonotype: With only one base between it and a far larger clone, this is likely a read error.

Time point reported: newly diagnosed GD, antithyroid drugs for less than 3 months. There was RNA extracted from PBMCs, and the TCR library was made from it. This sample also belongs to another study, concerning T cells in Graves' hyperthyroidism and ophthalmopathy.

This rearrangement joins TRBV6-1 to TRBJ2-5; 10 positions match TRBD2. The J call is doubtful: the DNA matches TRBJ2-1 better. The TCR sequence derives from a man aged 18-30 years with Graves disease. The sequenced sample was peripheral blood mononuclear cells (PBMCs), obtained at new diagnosis, from a patient treated with antithyroid drugs. The CDR3: CASSGTSGTQETQFF. The CDR3 bases are TGTGCCAGCAGTGGGACTAGCGGAACCCAAGAGACCCAGTTCTTC.